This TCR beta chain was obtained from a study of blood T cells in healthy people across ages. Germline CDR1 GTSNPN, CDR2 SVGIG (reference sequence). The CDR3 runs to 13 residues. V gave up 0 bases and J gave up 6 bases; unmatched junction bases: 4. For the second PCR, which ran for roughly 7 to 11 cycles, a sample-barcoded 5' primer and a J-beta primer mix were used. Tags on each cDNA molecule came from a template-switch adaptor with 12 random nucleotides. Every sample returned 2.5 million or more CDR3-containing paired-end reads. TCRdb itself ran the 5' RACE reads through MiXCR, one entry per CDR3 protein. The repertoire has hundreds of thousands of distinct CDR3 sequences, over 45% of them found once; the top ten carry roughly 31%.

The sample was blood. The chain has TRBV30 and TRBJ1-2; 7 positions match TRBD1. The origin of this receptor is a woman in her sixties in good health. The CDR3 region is CAWSVVQGDGYTF. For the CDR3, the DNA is TGTGCCTGGAGTGTGGTGCAGGGGGATGGCTACACCTTC.